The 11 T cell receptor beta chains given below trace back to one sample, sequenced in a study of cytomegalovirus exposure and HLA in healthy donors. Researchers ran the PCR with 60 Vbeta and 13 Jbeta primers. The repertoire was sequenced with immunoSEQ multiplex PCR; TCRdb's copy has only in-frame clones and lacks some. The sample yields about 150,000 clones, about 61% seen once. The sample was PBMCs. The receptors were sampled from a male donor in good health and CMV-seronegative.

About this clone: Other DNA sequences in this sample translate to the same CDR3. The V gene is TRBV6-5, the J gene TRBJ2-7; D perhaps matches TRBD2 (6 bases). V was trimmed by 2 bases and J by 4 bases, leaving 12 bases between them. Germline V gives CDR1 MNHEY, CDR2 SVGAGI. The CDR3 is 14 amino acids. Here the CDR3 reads CASSYSQGGYEQYF. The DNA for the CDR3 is TGTGCCAGCAGTTACAGTCAGGGAGGTTACGAGCAGTACTTC.

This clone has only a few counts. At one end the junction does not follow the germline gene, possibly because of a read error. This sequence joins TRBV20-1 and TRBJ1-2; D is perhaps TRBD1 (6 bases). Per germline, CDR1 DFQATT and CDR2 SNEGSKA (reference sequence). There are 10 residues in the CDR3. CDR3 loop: CSARRGGYPF. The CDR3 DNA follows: TGCAGTGCTAGAAGGGGGGGCTACCCCTTC.

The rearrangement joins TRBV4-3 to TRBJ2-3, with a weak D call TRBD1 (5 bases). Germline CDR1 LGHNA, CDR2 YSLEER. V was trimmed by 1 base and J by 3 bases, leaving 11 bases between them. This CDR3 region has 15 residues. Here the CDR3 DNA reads TGCGCCAGCAGCCAAGCCCCAAGGGGAACAGATACGCAGTATTTT. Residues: CASSQAPRGTDTQYF.

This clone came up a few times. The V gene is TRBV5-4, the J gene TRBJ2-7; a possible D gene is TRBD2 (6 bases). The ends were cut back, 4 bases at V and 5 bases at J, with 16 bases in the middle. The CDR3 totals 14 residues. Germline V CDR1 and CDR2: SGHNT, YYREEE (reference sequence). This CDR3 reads CASSRRGGVDEQYF. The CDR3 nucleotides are TGTGCCAGCAGCAGGAGGGGCGGGGTGGACGAGCAGTACTTC. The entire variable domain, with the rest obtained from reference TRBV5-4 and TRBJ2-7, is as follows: ETGVTQSPTHLIKTRGQQVTLRCSSQSGHNTVSWYQQALGQGPQFIFQYYREEENGRGNFPPRFSGLQFPNYSSELNVNALELDDSALYLCASSRRGGVDEQYFGPGTRLTVT.

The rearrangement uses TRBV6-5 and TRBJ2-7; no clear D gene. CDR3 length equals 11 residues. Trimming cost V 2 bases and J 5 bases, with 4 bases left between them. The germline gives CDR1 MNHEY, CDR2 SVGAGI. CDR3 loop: CASSYVDEQYF. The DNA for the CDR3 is TGTGCCAGCAGTTACGTCGACGAGCAGTACTTC.

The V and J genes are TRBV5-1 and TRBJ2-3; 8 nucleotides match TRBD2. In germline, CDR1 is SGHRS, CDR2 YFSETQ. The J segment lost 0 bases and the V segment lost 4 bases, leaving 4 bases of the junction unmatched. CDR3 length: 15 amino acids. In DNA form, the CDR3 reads TGCGCCAGCAGCCCTCGGACTAGCAGCACAGATACGCAGTATTTT. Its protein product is CASSPRTSSTDTQYF.

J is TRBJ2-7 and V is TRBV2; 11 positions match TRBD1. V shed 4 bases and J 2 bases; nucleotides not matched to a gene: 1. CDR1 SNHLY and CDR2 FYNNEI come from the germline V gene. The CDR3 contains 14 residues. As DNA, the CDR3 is TGTGCCAGCAGTGCGGGACAGGGGGCCTACGAGCAGTACTTC. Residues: CASSAGQGAYEQYF.

CDR3 sequence reads: CASTDQGSYEQYF. DNA for the CDR3: TGCGCCAGCACCGACCAGGGTTCCTACGAGCAGTACTTC. This sequence joins TRBV5-1 and TRBJ2-7; D possibly corresponds to TRBD1 (5 bases). Trimming took off 6 bases at V and 1 base at J, with 11 bases between the two ends. Per germline, CDR1 SGHRS and CDR2 YFSETQ. The CDR3 covers 13 residues.

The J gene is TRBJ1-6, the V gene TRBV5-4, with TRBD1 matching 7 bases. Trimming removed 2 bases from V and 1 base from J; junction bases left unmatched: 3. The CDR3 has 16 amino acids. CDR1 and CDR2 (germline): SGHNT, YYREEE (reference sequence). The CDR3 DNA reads TGTGCCAGCAGCTTCCTACAGGGGTCCTATAATTCACCCCTCCACTTT. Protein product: CASSFLQGSYNSPLHF.

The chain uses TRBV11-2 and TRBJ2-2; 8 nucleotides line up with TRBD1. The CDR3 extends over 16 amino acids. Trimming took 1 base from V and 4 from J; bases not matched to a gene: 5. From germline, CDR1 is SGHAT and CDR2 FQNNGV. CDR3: CASSLVFRGPTGELFF. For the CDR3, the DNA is TGTGCCAGCAGCTTAGTGTTCAGGGGGCCCACCGGGGAGCTGTTTTTT.

The CDR3 DNA sequence: TGTGCCAGCAGCTTAGTCCCCAGGGGGAACACTGAAGCTTTCTTT. It yields the protein CASSLVPRGNTEAFF. This chain links TRBV7-2 with TRBJ1-1, with a tentative D call TRBD1 (6 bases). The length of the CDR3 is 15 residues. V lost 1 base to trimming and J lost 1 base, with 10 bases between them. From germline, CDR1 is SGHTA and CDR2 FQGNSA.